The source of this TCR beta chain is a study of shared clonotypes between healthy human individuals. Repertoires were generated with immunoSEQ multiplex PCR, while TCRdb's copy carries only in-frame clones and drops some. This table holds about 960,000 clones, 76% found once. The CDR3 has 13 residues. Germline V lookup: CDR1 SGHTS, CDR2 YDEGEE. The V end lost 2 bases, the J end lost 4 bases, and 7 bases lay between the germline ends. The chain is built from TRBV5-8 and TRBJ1-5; D remains ambiguous. Sequencing used memory CD4+ T cells sorted from blood. Subset noted: CD45RA-negative fraction. This TCR was recovered from a man between 18 and 35 years old in good health. The CDR3: CASSLRLNQPQHF. The CDR3 DNA reads TGTGCCAGCAGCTTACGACTAAATCAGCCCCAGCATTTT. Filled out from reference TRBV5-8 and TRBJ1-5, the complete variable domain reads EAGVTQSPTHLIKTRGQQATLRCSPISGHTSVYWYQQALGLGLQFLLWYDEGEERNRGNFPPRFSGRQFPNYSSELNVNALELEDSALYLCASSLRLNQPQHFGDGTRLSIL.